This TCR beta chain was identified during a study of blood T cell repertoires in COVID-19. Study background: Sources were T cells, B-cell-depleted T cells, or PBMCs; the material itself was cDNA or gDNA.

As originally analysed: Amplification of reference gene primers provided the estimated nucleated cell counts. Method: immunoSEQ multiplex PCR; TCRdb's copy keeps in-frame clones and lacks some. Clonal size and the V and J genes are those of that table, whereas D and trimming came from the DNA. The sample records 120,000 or so clones, 88% being singletons. CDR1 is SGHAT and CDR2 is FQNNGV in the germline V gene. The CDR3 has 15 amino acids. V dropped 5 bases and J dropped 5; count of bases not matched to a gene: 8. The material sequenced was peripheral blood. The source of this sequence is a human donor in a cohort sampled during active COVID-19. This chain joins TRBV11-2 and TRBJ2-3; TRBD2 aligns across 9 bases. The CDR3, as DNA: TGTGCCAGCAGCCTCGAGCGGGGGGACCGAGATACGCAGTATTTT. This gives the protein CASSLERGDRDTQYF.